What follows is one TCR beta chain and its context. What it recognizes is unknown. The data belong to a study of a mutant IDH1 vaccine in newly diagnosed glioma. Looking at the study overall: Vaccinations were initiated 4-6 weeks following radiotherapy alone, or were given together with temozolomide cycles. Earlier therapy was either radiotherapy, temozolomide, or both, and most got both.

Time point reported: week 23, last vaccination. Every single dose of the vaccine, 300 ug of mutant IDH1 20-mer peptide, came with topical imiquimod. There are 14 residues in the CDR3. With 8 bases removed from V and 4 bases from J, the gap between germline ends came to 20 bases. Germline-derived CDR1 and CDR2 are SQVTM and ANQGSEA. TCRdb keeps only in-frame clones here, not all; method: immunoSEQ multiplex PCR. Among tens of thousands of clones listed, more than 60% were seen once. This chain links TRBV29-1 with TRBJ1-2; D is possibly TRBD1 (6 bases). The clonotype originates from a woman in her 40s with glioma. Some clones in this sample may be carry-over from other donors' samples. The sample consisted of PBMCs, taken from a glioma patient whose treatment included an IDH1 peptide vaccine. CDR3 in amino acids: CSTRGEGDAYGYTF. In DNA form, the CDR3 reads TGCAGCACCCGAGGGGAGGGGGATGCCTATGGCTACACCTTC.